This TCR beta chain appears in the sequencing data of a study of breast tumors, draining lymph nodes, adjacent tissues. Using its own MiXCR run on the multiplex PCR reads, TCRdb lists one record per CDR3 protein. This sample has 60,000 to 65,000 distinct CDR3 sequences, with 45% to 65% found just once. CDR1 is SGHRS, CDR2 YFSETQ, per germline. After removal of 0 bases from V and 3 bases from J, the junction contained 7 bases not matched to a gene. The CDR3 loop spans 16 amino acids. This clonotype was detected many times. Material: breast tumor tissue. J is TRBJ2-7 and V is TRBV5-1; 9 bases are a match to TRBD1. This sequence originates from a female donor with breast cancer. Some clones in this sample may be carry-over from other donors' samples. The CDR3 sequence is CASSLGHRDRVYEQYF. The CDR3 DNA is TGCGCCAGCAGCTTGGGCCACCGGGACAGGGTCTACGAGCAGTACTTC. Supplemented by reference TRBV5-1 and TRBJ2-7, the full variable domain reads KAGVTQTPRYLIKTRGQQVTLSCSPISGHRSVSWYQQTPGQGLQFLFEYFSETQRNKGNFPGRFSGRQFSNSRSEMNVSTLELGDSALYLCASSLGHRDRVYEQYFGPGTRLTVT.